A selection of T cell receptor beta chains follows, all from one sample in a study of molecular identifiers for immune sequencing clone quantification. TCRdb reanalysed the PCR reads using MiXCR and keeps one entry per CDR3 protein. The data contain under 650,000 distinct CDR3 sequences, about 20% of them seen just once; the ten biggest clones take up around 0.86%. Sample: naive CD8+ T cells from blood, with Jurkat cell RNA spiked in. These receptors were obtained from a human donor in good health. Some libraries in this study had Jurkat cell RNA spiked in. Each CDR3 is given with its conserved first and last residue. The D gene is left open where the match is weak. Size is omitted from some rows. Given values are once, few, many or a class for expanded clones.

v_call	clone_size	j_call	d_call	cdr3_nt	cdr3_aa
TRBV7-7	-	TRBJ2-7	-	TGTGCCAGCAGCCCGACTATGAGGCCGGGGTTCAACGAGCAGTACTTC	CASSPTMRPGFNEQYF
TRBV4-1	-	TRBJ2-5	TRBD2	TGCGCCAGCAGCCCGCTAGTGGGAGGGCCTTGCGGGAGGGCCGACCAAGAGACCCAGTACTTC	CASSPLVGGPCGRADQETQYF
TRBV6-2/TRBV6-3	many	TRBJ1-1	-	TGTGCCAGCAGTTACACAGGGCGGCGGACTGAAGCTTTCTTT	CASSYTGRRTEAFF
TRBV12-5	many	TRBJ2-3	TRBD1	TGTGCTAGTGCCAATTCAATACGACAGGGGCTCACGGATACGCAGTATTTT	CASANSIRQGLTDTQYF
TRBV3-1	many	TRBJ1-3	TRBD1	TGTGCCAGCAGCGCTCGGACAGGGACCCTATCTGGAAACACCATATATTTT	CASSARTGTLSGNTIYF
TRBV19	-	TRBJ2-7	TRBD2	TGTGCCAGTGGAGCGGGCGGCCTAGCGGGAGTCGACGAGCAGTACTTC	CASGAGGLAGVDEQYF
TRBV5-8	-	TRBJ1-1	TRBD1	TGTGCCAGCAGCTTCCGGGACAGCCCTGAAGCTTTCTTT	CASSFRDSPEAFF
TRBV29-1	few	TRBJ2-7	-	TGCAGCGTTGAAATCCAGGAGAGCTCCTACGAGCAGTACTTC	CSVEIQESSYEQYF
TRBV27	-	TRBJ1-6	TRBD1	TGTGCCAGCACCGTGGGACAGTATAATTCACCCCTCCACTTT	CASTVGQYNSPLHF
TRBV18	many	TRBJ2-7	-	TGTGCCAGCTCACCAGGCCCGTGGGGCTCCTACGAGCAGTACTTC	CASSPGPWGSYEQYF
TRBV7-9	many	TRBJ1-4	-	TGTGCCATCCCGGACACAACTAATGAAAAACTGTTTTTT	CAIPDTTNEKLFF
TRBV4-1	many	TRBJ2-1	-	TGCGCCAGCAGCCATCAGGGGTACAATGAGCAGTTCTTC	CASSHQGYNEQFF
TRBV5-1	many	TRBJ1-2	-	TGCGCCAGCAGCTTGTCGCCCGATTGGATGGCGAACTATGGCTACACCTTC	CASSLSPDWMANYGYTF
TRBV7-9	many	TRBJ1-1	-	TGTGCCAGCAGCTTAGTACAGGGGAACACTGAAGCTTTCTTT	CASSLVQGNTEAFF
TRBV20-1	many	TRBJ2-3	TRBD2	TGCAGTGCTAGAGCCAGACTAGCGGATAGCACAGATACGCAGTATTTT	CSARARLADSTDTQYF
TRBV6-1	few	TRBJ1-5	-	TGTGCCAGCAGTGAGCTACAGAGATATAGCAATCAGCCCCAGCATTTT	CASSELQRYSNQPQHF
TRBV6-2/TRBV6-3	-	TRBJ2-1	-	TGTGCCAGCAGTTCCGTCAAGGGGAATGAGCAGTTCTTC	CASSSVKGNEQFF
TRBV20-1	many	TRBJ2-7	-	TGCAGTGCTAGGGGTTATAGCGGAAACTCCTACGAGCAGTACTTC	CSARGYSGNSYEQYF
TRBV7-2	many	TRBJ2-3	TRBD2	TGTGCCAGCAGTTTGATTTGGGCATTAGCGGGGGTCACAGATACGCAGTATTTT	CASSLIWALAGVTDTQYF
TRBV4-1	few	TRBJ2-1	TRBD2	TGCGCCAGCAGCCAACATAGCGGGGGGGCCCACAATGAGCAGTTCTTC	CASSQHSGGAHNEQFF
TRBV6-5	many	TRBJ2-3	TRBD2	TGTGCCAGCAGTTATGTAGCGGGGGAGACAGATACGCAGTATTTT	CASSYVAGETDTQYF
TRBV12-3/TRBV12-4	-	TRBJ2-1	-	TGTGCCAGCAGTCCCCAGGGTCTTACCAATGAGCAGTTCTTC	CASSPQGLTNEQFF
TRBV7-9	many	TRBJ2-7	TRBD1	TGTGCCAGCAGGCGGACAGGGGAGAACTACGAGCAGTACTTC	CASRRTGENYEQYF
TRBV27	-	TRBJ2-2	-	TGTGCCAGCAGTTTAGTTGCGGGACCCTACACCGGGGAGCTGTTTTTT	CASSLVAGPYTGELFF
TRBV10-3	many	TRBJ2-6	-	TGTGCCATCAGTGGGACGAAGGACTCTGGGGCCAACGTCCTGACTTTC	CAISGTKDSGANVLTF
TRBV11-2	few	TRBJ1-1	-	TGTGCCAGCAGCTTAGAAGCAGGCACTGAAGCTTTCTTT	CASSLEAGTEAFF
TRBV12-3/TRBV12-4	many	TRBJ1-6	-	TGTGCCACGAAACAGGGATCTGGTTCACCCCTCCACTTT	CATKQGSGSPLHF
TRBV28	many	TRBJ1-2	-	TGTGCCAGCAGCTCAACTACGAAGGGGTGGTGGGGCTATGGCTACACCTTC	CASSSTTKGWWGYGYTF
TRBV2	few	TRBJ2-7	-	TGTGCCAGCAGTGAAGGGCCTCTGAGCTCCTACGAGCAGTACTTC	CASSEGPLSSYEQYF
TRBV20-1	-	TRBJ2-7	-	TGCAGTACTAGTGTCCTGAACTCCTACGAGCAGTACTTC	CSTSVLNSYEQYF
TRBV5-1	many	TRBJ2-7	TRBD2	TGCGCCAGCAGCATCTCGGGAGGGCCCCCCTTTGGCGAGCAGTACTTC	CASSISGGPPFGEQYF
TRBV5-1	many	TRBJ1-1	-	TGCGCCAGCAGCTTGAGGGCAGGAAACCTCAACACTGAAGCTTTCTTT	CASSLRAGNLNTEAFF
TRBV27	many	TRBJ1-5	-	TGTGCCAGCAGCCACCAAGGAGGCAATCAGCCCCAGCATTTT	CASSHQGGNQPQHF
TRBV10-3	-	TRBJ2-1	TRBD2	TGTGCCATCAGTGAGTCAGTTAGCGGGAGGAACAATGAGCAGTTCTTC	CAISESVSGRNNEQFF
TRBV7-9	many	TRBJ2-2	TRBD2	TGTGCCAGCAGCCCGGGACTAGCGGGAGAATCCGGGGAGCTGTTTTTT	CASSPGLAGESGELFF
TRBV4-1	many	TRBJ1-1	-	TGCGCCAGCAGCCAGGCGGCCGGGACTGAAGCTTTCTTT	CASSQAAGTEAFF
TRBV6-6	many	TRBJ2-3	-	TGTGCCAGCAGTTACTCCCCCGCCCGGGTTGTGGGCACAGATACGCAGTATTTT	CASSYSPARVVGTDTQYF
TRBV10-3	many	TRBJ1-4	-	TGTGCCATCAGTGAGTCCGTGGGGTCTGTCGAAAAACTGTTTTTT	CAISESVGSVEKLFF
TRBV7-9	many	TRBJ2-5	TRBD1	TGTGCCAGCAGGAGAGATCCGGGACAGGGGCAAGAGACCCAGTACTTC	CASRRDPGQGQETQYF
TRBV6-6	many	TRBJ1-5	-	TGTGCCAGCACCACCGCCAAGCGGGCTCCCAATCAGCCCCAGCATTTT	CASTTAKRAPNQPQHF
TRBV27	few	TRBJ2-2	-	TGTGCCAGCAGTTTACTTTTGGGGGCGAGCACCGGGGAGCTGTTTTTT	CASSLLLGASTGELFF
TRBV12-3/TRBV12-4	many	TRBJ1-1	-	TGTGCCAGCAGTATGACTTTTGGGAACACTGAAGCTTTCTTT	CASSMTFGNTEAFF
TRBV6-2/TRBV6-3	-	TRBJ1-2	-	TGTGCCAGCACCACGGCAGCCTACTATGGCTACACCTTC	CASTTAAYYGYTF
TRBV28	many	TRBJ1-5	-	TGTGCCAGCAGTTTCTTGGACAGCAATCAGCCCCAGCATTTT	CASSFLDSNQPQHF
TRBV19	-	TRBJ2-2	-	TGTGCCACCGATGCAGGGTCGAGCACCGGGGAGCTGCTTTTT	CATDAGSSTGELLF
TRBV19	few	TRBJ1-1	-	TGTGCCAGTATAGGACATCCTGAAGCTTTCTTT	CASIGHPEAFF
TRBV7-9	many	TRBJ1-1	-	TGTGCCAGCAGCCAGGACAGCGCCCCGCGGGGCACTGAAGCTTTCTTT	CASSQDSAPRGTEAFF
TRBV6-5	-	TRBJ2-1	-	TGTGCCAGCAGTTACGGTCGGGGGCAGTTCTTC	CASSYGRGQFF
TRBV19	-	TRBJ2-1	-	TGTGCCAGTAACCCAGGGAGCTACTACAATGAGCAGTTCTTC	CASNPGSYYNEQFF
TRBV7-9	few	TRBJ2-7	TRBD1	TGTGCCAGCAGCTTAGCACAGGGACAGAGTTACGAGCAGTACTTC	CASSLAQGQSYEQYF
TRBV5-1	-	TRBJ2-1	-	TGCGTCAGCAGCTTGGAAGGTCGGTACTCCTACAATGAGCAGTTCTTC	CVSSLEGRYSYNEQFF
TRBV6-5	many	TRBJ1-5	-	TGTGCCAGCAGTTCCGGGACCGCGAGCCAGCATTTT	CASSSGTASQHF
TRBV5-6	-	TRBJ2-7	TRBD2	TGTGCCAGCAGCTTCTCAGCGGGAGAGCCCTTTTACGAGCAGTACTTC	CASSFSAGEPFYEQYF